This TCR beta chain appears in the sequencing data of a study of blood T cell repertoires in COVID-19. Study overall: The samples span acute and convalescent COVID-19 from the United States, Italy and Spain. Sample material is recorded as cDNA or gDNA derived from T cells, B-cell-depleted T cells, or PBMCs.

The V and J ends lost 4 bases and 7 bases respectively, with 11 bases between them. The CDR3 runs 13 residues. Sequencing was performed with immunoSEQ multiplex PCR; in TCRdb, only in-frame clones are kept and a portion is missing. The sample lists approximately 46,000 clones, approximately 80% occurring once. This sequence joins TRBV12-3 or TRBV12-4 and TRBJ1-5; TRBD1 might be the D (5 bases). The sequenced sample was peripheral blood. This receptor was obtained from a woman aged 55-69 years with acute or convalescent COVID-19. CDR3 in DNA: TGTGCCAGCAGTTACCAGGGTTACCAGCCCCAGCATTTT. It translates to CASSYQGYQPQHF.